This TCR beta chain was identified during a study of tissue T cells after allogeneic stem cell transplantation (dated by TCRdb to between 2021 and 2023). Background for the entire study: Every GVHD patient got a graft from a donor, with four grafts unmodified and three CD34-selected to deplete T cells. The study profiled TCR beta repertoires across many tissues from research autopsies of patients with and without GVHD, plus mouse models of GVHD. When multiple samples of a tissue existed, pathologist review of H&E sections prioritized samples with histologically apparent lymphocytes for sequencing. On the human side, the study was prospective and observational, with no blinding or randomization.

Receptor amplification or capture employed the immunoSEQ multiplex PCR assay. TCRbeta CDR3 sequencing was done by Adaptive Biotechnologies at survey depth, reporting CDR3 sequences, V/J genes, productive frequency and template counts. TCR beta CDR3 regions were amplified from genomic DNA instead of RNA. Turning to the authors' computational methods: Pairwise repertoire overlap between tissues was quantified with Jensen-Shannon divergence, where 1 means complete divergence and 0 identical. Tissues were grouped by single-linkage agglomerative hierarchical clustering of pairwise JSD values, and the clustering results were shown as dendrograms. GLIPH2 was run on all patient samples with simulation_depth 1000, kmer_min_depth 3 and cdr3_length_cutoff 8, and groups with more than two unique CDR3s were retained. A standardized tissue-overlap score was generated by extrapolating Jaccard GLIPH-group overlap across patients to a standard repertoire size of 1000 clones. Associations of diversity with clinical or experimental variables used linear mixed-effect models with tissue fixed effects and individual random effects. TCRdb's version of the immuneACCESS table is confined to in-frame rearrangements and falls short of the full clone set. An unresolved V gene accounts for under half of the shortfall where checked; the remainder is of unknown origin. That table is the source of V, J and clone size, and D and trimming were worked out from the DNA. In this sample the table shows 200 to 250 clones, around 70% of which occur a single time. The ten largest make up 39% of the sample.

The V and J ends are trimmed by 0 bases and 4 bases, leaving 5 bases between them. The cysteine opens and the phenylalanine closes a CDR3 of 12 amino acids. The entry retains the CDR3 DNA only, 36 bases that are in frame from base 1. Looking up the germline V gene yields CDR1 SGHDT and CDR2 YYEEEE. The meaning of the sample's time point label: human tissue collected at research (rapid) autopsy. Over a roughly three-year period, a research-autopsy study prospectively enrolled about 7 adult allo-HCT recipients who had steroid-refractory GVHD. Gastrointestinal GVHD was present in all GVHD patients, each of whom received several lines of GVHD-directed therapy, and 4 or 5 of these patients also had skin involvement. Autopsy tissues, which were obtained after a median post-mortem interval of approximately ten hours, included GI sites from esophagus to rectum, liver, skin and lymphoid organs including spleen. Autopsy specimens were bisected, with one portion flash-frozen in liquid nitrogen and the rest formalin-fixed; GI outer muscle layers were removed. To extract genomic DNA from frozen tissues, either the Mag-Bind Blood & Tissue DNA HDQ 96 Kit on a Chemagic 360 or the DNeasy Blood & Tissue Kit was used. Because of concern about red blood cell contamination, the extracted DNA went through further purification with the Genomic DNA Clean & Concentrator-25 kit.

Here is what the overall study found, with its caveats: The patient cohort was small and varied clinically, and sampling depth was recognized as a limitation. The study did not determine which tissue TCRs were alloreactive or antigen-specific, and some clones might have been persisting host cells. Few T cell clones were found to be shared across patients, but shared repertoire signatures across patients were revealed in a tissue-specific fashion by motif-based clustering. In both patients and mice, T cells from blood and spleen covered only a limited part of the TCR repertoire found in tissues. Within patients, how anatomically similar the tissues were was a key factor in shaping TCR repertoire composition, regardless of disease or transplant status.

In its sample, this clone was seen a few times. The target of this receptor is not known. No base quality information exists; no much larger clone differs at one position. This chain joins TRBV5-6 to TRBJ2-7; the D gene remains uncertain. The clonotype originates from a female patient aged 35 to 75 with steroid-refractory graft-versus-host disease after an allogeneic stem cell transplant. After a transplant, some T cells may be the graft donor's own cells. Sequencing was performed on rectal tissue, taken at autopsy. The bases read TGTGCCAGCAGCTTGGTTGGGTACGAGCAGTACTTC. It is translated as CASSLVGYEQYF.